Shown below are 12 T cell receptor beta chains from a single sample sequenced in a study of tissue T cells after allogeneic stem cell transplantation. Sequenced by immunoSEQ multiplex PCR; TCRdb stores in-frame clones only, minus some. Among 20,000 to 25,000 clones, roughly three quarters were seen once, and the ten largest hold under 0.5%. Input material: blood. The source of these receptors is a female BALB/c mouse in good health. These mice share the MHC haplotype H2-d.

About this clone itself: All gene names here are mouse names. Read data end 1 residue before the CDR3 end; the end is taken from the germline J gene. J is TRBJ2-3 and V is TRBV4; 8 nucleotides match TRBD2. The CDR3 runs 15 residues. Trimming took 5 bases from V and 1 from J; bases not matched to a gene: 5. Germline V gene sequence: CDR1 LGHDT, CDR2 YNNKQL (reference sequence). The sequenced CDR3 bases are TGTGCCAGCAGCCAAGGGGGGGGCGGTGCAGAAACGCTGTAT. It codes for CASSQGGGGAETLY. The entire CDR3 protein reads CASSQGGGGAETLYF.

About this clone itself: The genes are named according to mouse. Coverage ceases 1 residue before the CDR3 finishes, and the germline J gene fills in the end. V is TRBV2 and J is TRBJ1-4, with D perhaps matching TRBD1 (6 bases). V was cut by 0 bases and J by 6 bases, with 11 bases left in between. Germline V gene data show CDR1 as LGHNA and CDR2 as YSYQKL. The CDR3 is 15 amino acids. CDR3 sequence reads: CASSQDGQGHERLFF. The sequenced CDR3 bases are TGTGCCAGCAGCCAAGATGGGCAGGGGCACGAAAGATTATTT. The variable domain in full, with the rest retrieved from reference TRBV2 and TRBJ1-4, is DPKIIQKPKYLVAVTGSEKILICEQYLGHNAMYWYRQSAKKPLEFMFSYSYQKLMDNQTASSRFQPQSSKKNHLDLQITALKPDDSATYFCASSQDGQGHERLFFGHGTKLSVL.

Remarks on this clone: Gene and germline names: mouse. Read data end 1 residue before the CDR3 end; the end is taken from the germline J gene. This sequence joins TRBV20 and TRBJ2-3; TRBD2 is a possible D gene (7 bases). The V and J ends lost 0 bases and 8 bases respectively, with 9 bases between them. Germline loops: CDR1 GFQATS, CDR2 STVNSAI. This CDR3 is 12 amino acids long. The CDR3: CGAREGGGTLYF. CDR3 DNA, as far as it was read: TGTGGTGCTAGGGAGGGGGGCGGAACGCTGTAT. Drawing the rest from reference TRBV20 and TRBJ2-3, the complete variable domain is GALVYQYPRRTICKSGTSMRMECQAVGFQATSVAWYRQSPQKTFELIALSTVNSAIKYEQNFTQEKFPISHPNLSFSSMTVLNAYLEDRGLYLCGAREGGGTLYFGSGTRLTVL.

This clone was recorded only once. Genes here carry mouse names. Read sequence stops 1 residue before the CDR3 end, and the germline J gene provides the missing end. The chain carries TRBV31 and TRBJ1-6, with D possibly TRBD1 on 6 matching bases. TRBJ1-6 is annotated as an ORF whose role is uncertain. The germline V and J ends were trimmed by 1 base and 3 bases, with 7 bases remaining between them. CDR1 and CDR2 from the germline V gene are GKSSPN and SITVG. The CDR3 contains 14 residues. The covered CDR3 bases are TGTGCCTGGAGTCGGGACAACTATAATTCGCCCCTCTAC. This gives the protein CAWSRDNYNSPLY. The entire CDR3 reads CAWSRDNYNSPLYF.

With regard to this clone: Any gene name here is a mouse gene name. The CDR3 is cut off 1 residue early in the read; its end comes from the germline J gene. The J gene is TRBJ1-4, the V gene TRBV13-3, with TRBD1 as a possible D gene (6 bases). Deletions cut 1 base from V and 4 bases from J, with 11 bases between. Germline V gene lookup returns CDR1 NNHDY and CDR2 SYVADS. This CDR3 is 15 amino acids long. The DNA read from the CDR3 is TGTGCCAGCAGTGATACCGGGACAAACAACGAAAGATTATTT. Translated, it gives CASSDTGTNNERLF. The full CDR3 sequence reads CASSDTGTNNERLFF.

In this sample, this clone turned up once. Gene and germline names: mouse. The read is 1 residue too short to cover the CDR3 end, so that end is filled in from the germline J gene. Distinct nucleotide sequences in the sample also encode this CDR3. The J gene is TRBJ2-5, the V gene TRBV13-2; tentative D call: TRBD1 (6 bases). This CDR3 has 14 residues. CDR1 is NNHNN, CDR2 SYGAGS, per germline (reference sequence). Trimming took 1 base from V and 2 from J, leaving 8 bases between them. The CDR3 bases that were read are TGTGCCAGCGGTGATCGGGACATCCAAGACACCCAGTAC. Its translation is CASGDRDIQDTQY. The CDR3 reads in full as CASGDRDIQDTQYF.

To note about this clone: The germline and genes are mouse ones. Coverage ceases 1 residue before the CDR3 finishes, and the germline J gene fills in the end. The gene calls are TRBV5 and TRBJ1-4; 10 bases are shared with TRBD1. The CDR3 is made up of 15 amino acids. In germline, CDR1 is LGHNA, CDR2 YNLKQL (reference sequence). The junction had 3 bases not matched to a gene; V was cut back by 1 base and J by 7 bases. CDR3 sequence: CASSQVGTGVERLFF. CDR3 DNA (partial): TGTGCCAGCAGCCAAGTAGGGACAGGGGTCGAAAGATTATTT.

This clone was counted only a few times. Mouse gene names and germline throughout. The read terminates 1 residue before the CDR3 end, so the remaining end is supplied by the germline J gene. V gene TRBV2 combines with J gene TRBJ2-7; TRBD1 matches at 10 bases. The CDR3 runs to 15 residues. Trimming cost V 1 base and J 3 bases; bases outside gene matches: 3. Germline V CDR1 and CDR2: LGHNA, YSYQKL. CDR3 bases read: TGTGCCAGCAGCCAAGGATGGGACAGGGGCTATGAACAGTAC. Translating gives CASSQGWDRGYEQY. The whole CDR3 sequence is CASSQGWDRGYEQYF.

This clone was seen a handful of times. Genes and germline come from the mouse. The read terminates 1 residue ahead of where the CDR3 ends, so the germline J gene completes it. This rearrangement joins TRBV29 to TRBJ1-3, with 8 bases identical to TRBD1. CDR3 length equals 15 residues. V was pared by 0 bases and J by 4 bases, with 2 bases of the junction left unmatched. Germline V gene sequence: CDR1 MSHET, CDR2 SYDVDS. The CDR3 DNA, read in part, is TGTGCTAGCAGTTTATCCAGGGGGCTAGGAAATACGCTCTAT. As protein: CASSLSRGLGNTLY. The whole CDR3 protein reads CASSLSRGLGNTLYF.

As concerns this clone: These gene names are mouse names. The read finishes 1 residue shy of the CDR3 end, and the germline J gene is used to complete it. The gene calls are TRBV13-1 and TRBJ2-1, with 7 bases that match TRBD2. CDR1 NSHNY and CDR2 SYGAGN come from the germline V gene. After removal of 6 bases from V and 1 base from J, the junction contained 4 bases not matched to a gene. The CDR3 covers 14 residues. This chain's CDR3 is CASTRLGNYAEQFF. Partial CDR3 DNA: TGTGCCAGCACCAGACTGGGAAACTATGCTGAGCAGTTC.

A note on this clone: Mouse names are used for the genes. The read halts 1 residue ahead of the CDR3 end, with the missing end drawn from the germline J gene. This sequence joins TRBV20 and TRBJ2-3; TRBD1 might be the D (6 bases). Germline V gives CDR1 GFQATS, CDR2 STVNSAI. V lost 4 bases and J lost 0, with 11 bases in between. The CDR3 spans 14 residues. The CDR3 is CGAKDRSSAETLYF. The DNA read from the CDR3 is TGTGGTGCTAAGGACAGATCTAGTGCAGAAACGCTGTAT.

Remarks on this clone: The listed genes are named as in mouse. The read stops 1 residue short of the end of the CDR3; the missing end is completed from the germline J gene. The gene calls are TRBV13-1 and TRBJ1-2; no firm D call. Trimming shortened V by 1 base and J by 0 bases, and 4 bases separated the two germline ends. The CDR3 covers 13 residues. Germline values: CDR1 NSHNY, CDR2 SYGAGN. This CDR3 reads CASSDQANSDYTF. CDR3 DNA (partial): TGTGCCAGCAGTGATCAGGCAAACTCCGACTACACC.